This TCR beta chain is drawn from a study of beta chain features in type 1 diabetes. The study's findings and limits: The naive, central memory and Treg TCRB repertoires looked more alike in patients than they did in healthy donors.

The single heparinised draw taken from each donor contained 90 to 150 mL of blood on average. CD45RO/CCR7/CD25/CD127/CD95/CD27 separated CD4+ naive, central memory, regulatory and stem cell-like memory cells by sorting. This CDR3 contains 14 residues. CDR1 is SEHNR, CDR2 FQNEAQ, per germline (reference sequence). V was pared by 5 bases and J by 5 bases, with 9 bases of the junction left unmatched. Expressed TCRB transcripts were sequenced because the entire RNA isolate underwent reverse transcription. Sequencing of naive, central memory and regulatory T cell samples gave an average of around 4 million reads. The assay was immunoSEQ multiplex PCR, and TCRdb's table has in-frame clones only and misses some. The data hold about 240,000 clones, with about 25% observed a single time. This clone was seen only a few times. Its antigen is currently unknown.

The sample comprised central memory CD4+ T cells from blood. The clonotype was recovered from a young man in good health. The rearrangement uses TRBV7-9 and TRBJ2-7; 7 bases agree with TRBD2. This CDR3 reads CASSPLRGGHEQYF. CDR3 coding DNA: TGTGCCAGCAGCCCCCTTAGGGGAGGGCACGAGCAGTACTTC. The variable domain in full, completed from reference TRBV7-9 and TRBJ2-7, reads DTGVSQNPRHKITKRGQNVTFRCDPISEHNRLYWYRQTLGQGPEFLTYFQNEAQLEKSRLLSDRFSAERPKGSFSTLEIQRTEQGDSAMYLCASSPLRGGHEQYFGPGTRLTVT.